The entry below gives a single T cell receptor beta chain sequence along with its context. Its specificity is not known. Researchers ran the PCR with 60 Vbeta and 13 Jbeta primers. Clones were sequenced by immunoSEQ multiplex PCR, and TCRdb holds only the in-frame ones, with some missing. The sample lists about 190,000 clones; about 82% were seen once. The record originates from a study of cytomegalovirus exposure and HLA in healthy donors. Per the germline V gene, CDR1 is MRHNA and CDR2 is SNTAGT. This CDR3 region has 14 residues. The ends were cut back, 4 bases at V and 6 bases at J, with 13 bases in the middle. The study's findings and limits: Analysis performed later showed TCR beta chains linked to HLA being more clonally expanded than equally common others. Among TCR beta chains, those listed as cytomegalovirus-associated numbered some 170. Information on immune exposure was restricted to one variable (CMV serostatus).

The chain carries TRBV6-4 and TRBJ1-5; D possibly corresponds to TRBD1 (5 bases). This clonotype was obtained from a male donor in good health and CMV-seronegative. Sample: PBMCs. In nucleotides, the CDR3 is TGTGCCAGCAGTGGACAGCCCGGGGGTCAGCCCCAGCATTTT. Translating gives CASSGQPGGQPQHF.